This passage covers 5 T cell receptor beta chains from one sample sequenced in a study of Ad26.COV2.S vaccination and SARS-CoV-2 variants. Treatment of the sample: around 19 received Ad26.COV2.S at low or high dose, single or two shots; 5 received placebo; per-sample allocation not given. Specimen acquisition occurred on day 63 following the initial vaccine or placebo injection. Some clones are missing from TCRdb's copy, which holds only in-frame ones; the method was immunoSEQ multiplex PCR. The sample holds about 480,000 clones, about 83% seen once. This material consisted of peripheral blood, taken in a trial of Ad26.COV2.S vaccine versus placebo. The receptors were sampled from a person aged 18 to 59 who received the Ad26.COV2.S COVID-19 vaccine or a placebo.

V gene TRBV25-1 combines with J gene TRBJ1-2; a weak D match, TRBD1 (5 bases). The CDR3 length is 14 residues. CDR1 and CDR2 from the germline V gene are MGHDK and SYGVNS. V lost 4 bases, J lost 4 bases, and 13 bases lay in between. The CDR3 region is CASSVPGQSYGYTF. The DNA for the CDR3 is TGTGCCAGCAGTGTTCCGGGGCAGAGCTATGGCTACACCTTC.

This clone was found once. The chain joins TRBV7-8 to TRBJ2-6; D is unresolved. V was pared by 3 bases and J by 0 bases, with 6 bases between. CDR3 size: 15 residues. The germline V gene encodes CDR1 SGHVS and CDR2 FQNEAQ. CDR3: CASSFRVSGANVLTF. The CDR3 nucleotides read TGTGCCAGCAGCTTTAGGGTCTCTGGGGCCAACGTCCTGACTTTC. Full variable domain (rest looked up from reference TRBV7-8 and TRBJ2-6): GAGVSQSPRYKVAKRGQDVALRCDPISGHVSLFWYQQALGQGPEFLTYFQNEAQLDKSGLPSDRFFAERPEGSVSTLKIQRTQQEDSAVYLCASSFRVSGANVLTFGAGSRLTVL.

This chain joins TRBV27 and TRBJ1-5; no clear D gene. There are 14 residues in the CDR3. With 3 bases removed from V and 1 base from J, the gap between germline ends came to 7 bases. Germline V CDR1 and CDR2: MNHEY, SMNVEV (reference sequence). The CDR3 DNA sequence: TGTGCCAGCAGTTTGCCGGGGAGCAATCAGCCCCAGCATTTT. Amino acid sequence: CASSLPGSNQPQHF.

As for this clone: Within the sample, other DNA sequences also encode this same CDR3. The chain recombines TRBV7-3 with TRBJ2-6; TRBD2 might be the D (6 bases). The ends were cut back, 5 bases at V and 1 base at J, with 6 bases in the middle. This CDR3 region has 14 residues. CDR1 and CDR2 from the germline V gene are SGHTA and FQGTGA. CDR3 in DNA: TGTGCCAGCAGCCGGGGGTCTGGGGCCAACGTCCTGACTTTC. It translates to CASSRGSGANVLTF.

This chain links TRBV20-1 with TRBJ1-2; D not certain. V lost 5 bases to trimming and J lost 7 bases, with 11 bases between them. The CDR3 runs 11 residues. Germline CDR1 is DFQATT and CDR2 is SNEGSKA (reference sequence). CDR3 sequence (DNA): TGCAGTGCTCTCGGGTCGAGTGGCTACACCTTC. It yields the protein CSALGSSGYTF.